Presented here are 26 T cell receptor beta chains from one specimen sequenced in a study of read filtering for tumor transcriptome and immune sequencing. Molecular barcoded adaptors covering alpha/delta and beta/gamma chains were used on 400 ng RNA. TCRdb called the reads again in MiXCR, with one record for every CDR3 protein. The table includes 75,000 to 95,000 distinct CDR3 sequences, 10% to 15% detected once. The sequenced sample consisted of a population of CD138-negative cells sorted from bone marrow. Receptor source: a donor aged 40 or older with multiple myeloma.

Concerning this clonotype itself: This may come from a read error, since a much larger clone is one base off. V is TRBV6-6 and J is TRBJ2-7, with 14 bases that match TRBD2. Germline V lookup: CDR1 MNHNY, CDR2 SVGAGI (reference sequence). This CDR3 comprises 18 residues. CDR3 protein: CASSYSGTSGRSSYEQHF. DNA of the CDR3: TGTGCCAGCAGTTATTCTGGGACTAGCGGGAGAAGCTCCTACGAGCAGCACTTC.

The rearrangement joins TRBV6-6 to TRBJ1-2; a possible D gene is TRBD1 (5 bases). The CDR3 contains 15 residues. V dropped 6 bases and J dropped 4 bases, with 18 bases sitting between them. Germline loops: CDR1 MNHNY, CDR2 SVGAGI (reference sequence). The CDR3 reads CASSLSQGEGYGYTF. The CDR3 coding sequence is TGTGCCAGCAGCCTTTCTCAGGGAGAGGGCTATGGCTACACCTTC.

V and J are TRBV6-1 and TRBJ1-5; D is unclear. Germline V CDR1 and CDR2: MNHNS, SASEGT. Trimming removed 0 bases from V and 7 bases from J, with 13 bases in between. The CDR3 has 15 residues. CDR3 DNA sequence: TGTGCCAGCAGTGAAGCCCTGATAGGTAGCCAGCCCCAGCATTTT. Translation gives CASSEALIGSQPQHF.

The sample holds a few counts of this clonotype. V and J are TRBV19 and TRBJ2-2; TRBD1 might be the D (6 bases). V dropped 8 bases and J dropped 1 base, with 17 bases sitting between them. In germline, CDR1 is LNHDA, CDR2 SQIVND (reference sequence). There are 16 residues in the CDR3. CDR3 loop: CASGRWWGQNTGELFF. The CDR3 region has the DNA TGTGCCAGTGGCCGCTGGTGGGGGCAGAACACCGGGGAGCTGTTTTTT.

This clonotype was found many times. V gene TRBV6-2 or TRBV6-3 combines with J gene TRBJ1-1; unclear D gene. Trimming took 0 bases from V and 0 from J, leaving 8 bases between them. CDR1 is MNHEY and CDR2 is SVGEGT in the germline V gene. The length of the CDR3 is 15 residues. The CDR3 protein is CASSYSLGVNTEAFF. The CDR3 region has the DNA TGTGCCAGCAGTTACTCCCTTGGGGTGAACACTGAAGCTTTCTTT.

This clonotype was observed a handful of times. The V call is TRBV2, the J call TRBJ1-2, with 7 bases fitting TRBD1. This CDR3 comprises 13 residues. Germline V gene sequence: CDR1 SNHLY, CDR2 FYNNEI. V trimming: 6 bases; J trimming: 6 bases; junction bases outside the gene matches: 7. The CDR3 bases are TGTGCCAGCAGCCAAGGGGGCCTCGATGGCTACACCTTC. It yields the protein CASSQGGLDGYTF.

The chain links TRBV20-1 to TRBJ2-7, with 8 nucleotides matching TRBD2. With 4 bases clipped from V and 3 bases from J, the junction kept 8 bases outside the gene matches. CDR1 is DFQATT, CDR2 SNEGSKA, per germline (reference sequence). This CDR3 has 14 residues. The CDR3 bases are TGCAGTGCTACGGGGGGGAGGGTTTTCTACGAGCAGTACTTC. Amino acids: CSATGGRVFYEQYF.

The table lists this clonotype with many counts. The V and J genes are TRBV28 and TRBJ2-1, with 8 bases matching TRBD2. The germline gives CDR1 MDHEN, CDR2 SYDVKM. J lost 10 bases, V lost 6 bases, and 14 bases had no gene match. The CDR3 is 15 residues long. In DNA form, the CDR3 reads TGTGCCAGCAGGTTCCTAGCGGGCGGAATAGGGGAGCAGTTCTTC. It specifies CASRFLAGGIGEQFF.

This clonotype was observed many times. This rearrangement joins TRBV11-1 to TRBJ2-6; D is unresolved. The V gene's germline CDR1 is SGHAT and CDR2 FQDESV (reference sequence). The CDR3 is 15 amino acids. Trimming took off 5 bases at V and 1 base at J, with 9 bases between the two ends. The CDR3 DNA sequence: TGTGCCAGCAGCCAGACCCCTTCTGGGGCCAACGTCCTGACTTTC. As protein: CASSQTPSGANVLTF.

This clonotype appeared many times. The chain uses TRBV29-1 and TRBJ2-3; a weak D match, TRBD1 (8 bases). This CDR3 has 14 amino acids. Trimming stripped 4 bases from V and 0 bases from J, with 11 bases between. CDR1 is SQVTM and CDR2 is ANQGSEA in the germline V gene. The CDR3 DNA sequence: TGCAGCGTTGCACAGGGGGGGAGCACAGATACGCAGTATTTT. Translating gives CSVAQGGSTDTQYF.

This clonotype has at least ten counts. The chain joins TRBV28 to TRBJ1-2; D is perhaps TRBD1 (5 bases). V dropped 2 bases and J dropped 0 bases, with 7 bases sitting between them. The CDR3 has 14 residues. The germline CDR1 and CDR2 sequences are MDHEN and SYDVKM. The CDR3 region is CASSLTGANYGYTF. The CDR3 DNA follows: TGTGCCAGCAGTTTAACAGGAGCTAACTATGGCTACACCTTC.

This clonotype was found many times. V usage is TRBV5-1 and J usage is TRBJ2-5, with a tentative D call TRBD2 (6 bases). Per germline, CDR1 SGHRS and CDR2 YFSETQ. Trimming took 0 bases from V and 5 from J, leaving 17 bases between them. This CDR3 has 16 amino acids. The chain's CDR3 is CASSLAPSAPEETQYF. The CDR3 DNA reads TGCGCCAGCAGCTTGGCACCTAGCGCCCCCGAGGAGACCCAGTACTTC.

This clonotype was counted a few times. The V call is TRBV5-1, the J call TRBJ1-1; TRBD1 matches at 8 bases. The CDR3 sequence is 14 residues long. V lost 5 bases and J lost 1; bases outside the gene matches: 4. Germline loops: CDR1 SGHRS, CDR2 YFSETQ. The DNA for the CDR3 is TGCGCCAGCAGGCTCGGGACAGGGAACACTGAAGCTTTCTTT. This encodes CASRLGTGNTEAFF.

This clonotype was detected ten times or more. The chain carries TRBV12-3 or TRBV12-4 and TRBJ2-7, with 7 bases matching TRBD2. The junction had 15 bases not matched to a gene; V was cut back by 1 base and J by 12 bases. The CDR3 contains 15 residues. In DNA form, the CDR3 reads TGTGCCAGCAGTTTAGGGGAGATAGCGGGCCTTAAGGCGTACTTC. Translated: CASSLGEIAGLKAYF.

Concerning this clonotype: A read error may be the cause here, since a much bigger clone is one base away. The rearrangement uses TRBV2 and TRBJ2-1; TRBD2 might be the D (5 bases). This CDR3 has 16 residues. The V gene lost 3 bases and the J gene lost 0 bases, with 12 bases spanning the gap. The germline V gene encodes CDR1 SNHLY and CDR2 FYNNEI. The CDR3 DNA follows: TGTGCCAGCAGTGATGGAGGACTTAGCTCCTACAATGAGCAGTTCTTC. Translating it yields CASSDGGLSSYNEQFF.

This clonotype was detected a few times. The gene calls are TRBV19 and TRBJ1-1; TRBD1 might be the D (5 bases). CDR1 is LNHDA, CDR2 SQIVND, per germline (reference sequence). The CDR3 runs 14 residues. Between the trimmed V and J ends, which lost 8 bases and 7 bases, there was a span of 20 bases. Here the CDR3 reads CASGRQLSAHEAFF. The CDR3 DNA sequence: TGTGCCAGTGGAAGACAGCTTTCCGCCCATGAAGCTTTCTTT.

Many counts were recorded for this clonotype. This rearrangement joins TRBV20-1 to TRBJ2-1; 9 bases line up with TRBD1. CDR3 length equals 14 residues. Germline lookup yields CDR1 DFQATT and CDR2 SNEGSKA (reference sequence). The V and J ends lost 5 bases and 7 bases, in that order; junction bases with no gene match: 9. The CDR3 DNA sequence: TGCAGTGCTGGTCACAGGGGGCAAGGGAATGAGCAGTTCTTC. Translated, it gives CSAGHRGQGNEQFF.

This clonotype was counted many times. This sequence joins TRBV11-1 and TRBJ1-1; D gene uncertain. Trimming stripped 2 bases from V and 1 base from J, with 11 bases between. CDR1 is SGHAT and CDR2 is FQDESV in the germline V gene (reference sequence). The CDR3 sequence is 15 residues long. In nucleotides, the CDR3 is TGTGCCAGCAGCTTAACATGGGGTGCGAACACTGAAGCTTTCTTT. Protein product: CASSLTWGANTEAFF.

This clonotype was seen ten or more times. The rearrangement joins TRBV10-1 to TRBJ2-2, with TRBD2 matching over 8 bases. Trimming removed 0 bases from V and 2 bases from J; junction bases left unmatched: 5. The CDR3 is 17 amino acids. Germline-derived CDR1 and CDR2 are WNHNN and SYGVQD (reference sequence). CDR3 loop: CASSESVLAENTGELFF. The CDR3 DNA reads TGCGCCAGCAGTGAGTCGGTACTAGCGGAAAACACCGGGGAGCTGTTTTTT.

This clonotype was recorded many times. The rearrangement links TRBV11-2 to TRBJ2-5; 12 bases agree with TRBD1. The CDR3 length is 15 residues. Unmatched junction bases numbered 7, after V lost 6 bases and J lost 5 bases. CDR1 and CDR2 from the germline V gene are SGHAT and FQNNGV. The CDR3 nucleotides read TGTGCCAGCAGGAAGGGGACAGGGGGCCTGGAGACCCAGTACTTC. Its translation: CASRKGTGGLETQYF.

Ten or more counts support this clonotype. The V gene is TRBV3-1, the J gene TRBJ1-2; D is unclear. Trimming cost V 4 bases and J 6 bases, with 21 bases left between them. Germline V gene data show CDR1 as LGHDT and CDR2 as YNNKEL (reference sequence). The CDR3 extends over 16 amino acids. The CDR3 loop reads CASSPRIATSIHGYTF. CDR3 nucleotide sequence: TGTGCCAGCAGCCCCAGAATAGCTACTAGTATCCATGGCTACACCTTC.

This clonotype was recorded a few times. The chain joins TRBV11-2 to TRBJ2-5, with TRBD2 matching over 7 bases. The length of the CDR3 is 14 residues. Germline loops: CDR1 SGHAT, CDR2 FQNNGV. The ends lost 1 base at V and 5 bases at J; junction bases unmatched: 4. The CDR3 nucleotides read TGTGCCAGCAGCTTAGTAAGCGGGGCGGAGACCCAGTACTTC. It encodes CASSLVSGAETQYF.

This clonotype was found many times. The chain carries TRBV7-9 and TRBJ2-7; unclear D gene. V gave up 6 bases and J gave up 6 bases, with 15 bases separating them. From germline, CDR1 is SEHNR and CDR2 FQNEAQ (reference sequence). This CDR3 region has 13 residues. The chain's CDR3 is CASRGRSPVEQYF. For the CDR3, the DNA is TGTGCCAGCAGAGGCCGTTCTCCTGTCGAGCAGTACTTC.

In this sample, this clonotype turned up many times. The CDR3 DNA sequence: TGTGCCAGCAGCCCCACCCAAGGCGGGAGCGGAGAGACCCAGTACTTC. Its translation is CASSPTQGGSGETQYF. The gene calls are TRBV2 and TRBJ2-5; 7 positions agree with TRBD2. CDR3 length equals 16 residues. V lost 6 bases and J lost 4; bases outside the gene matches: 14. Germline CDR1 and CDR2: SNHLY and FYNNEI.

This clonotype appeared a few times. The rearrangement links TRBV20-1 to TRBJ2-1; 10 bases are shared with TRBD2. From germline, CDR1 is DFQATT and CDR2 SNEGSKA (reference sequence). Germline trimming cut 5 bases from V and 6 bases from J; bases unmatched to any gene: 7. This CDR3 is 14 amino acids long. The CDR3 spells CSAPAGGPINEQFF. For the CDR3, the DNA is TGCAGTGCTCCAGCGGGAGGGCCGATCAATGAGCAGTTCTTC.

This clonotype was seen repeatedly, ten times or more. The V call is TRBV7-9, the J call TRBJ2-5; perhaps TRBD1 as D (6 bases). This CDR3 comprises 14 residues. Germline V CDR1 and CDR2: SEHNR, FQNEAQ (reference sequence). Trimming removed 3 bases at V and 3 bases at J, with 11 bases between. As DNA, the CDR3 is TGTGCCAGCAGCTTCACAGGGTCGGAAGAGACCCAGTACTTC. Its translation: CASSFTGSEETQYF. The full variable domain, with the rest looked up from reference TRBV7-9 and TRBJ2-5, is DTGVSQNPRHKITKRGQNVTFRCDPISEHNRLYWYRQTLGQGPEFLTYFQNEAQLEKSRLLSDRFSAERPKGSFSTLEIQRTEQGDSAMYLCASSFTGSEETQYFGPGTRLLVL.